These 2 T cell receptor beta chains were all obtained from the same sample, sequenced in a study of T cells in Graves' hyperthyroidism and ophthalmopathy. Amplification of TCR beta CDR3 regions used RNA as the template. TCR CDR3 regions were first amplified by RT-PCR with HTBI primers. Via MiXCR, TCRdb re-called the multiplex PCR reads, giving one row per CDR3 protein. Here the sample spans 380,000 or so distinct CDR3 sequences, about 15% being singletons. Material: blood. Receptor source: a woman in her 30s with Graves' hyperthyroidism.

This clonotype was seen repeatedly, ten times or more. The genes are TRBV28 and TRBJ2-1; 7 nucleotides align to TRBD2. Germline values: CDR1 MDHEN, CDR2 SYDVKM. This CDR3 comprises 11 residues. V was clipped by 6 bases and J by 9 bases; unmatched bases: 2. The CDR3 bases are TGTGCCAGCAGCCCGGGGGGTGAGCAGTTCTTC. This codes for CASSPGGEQFF.

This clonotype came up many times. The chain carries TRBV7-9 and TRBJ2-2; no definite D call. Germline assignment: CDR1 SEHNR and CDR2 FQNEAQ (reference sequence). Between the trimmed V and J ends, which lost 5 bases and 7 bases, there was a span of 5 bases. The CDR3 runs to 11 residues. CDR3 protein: CASSPIGELFF. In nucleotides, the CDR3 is TGTGCCAGCAGCCCCATCGGGGAGCTGTTTTTT.